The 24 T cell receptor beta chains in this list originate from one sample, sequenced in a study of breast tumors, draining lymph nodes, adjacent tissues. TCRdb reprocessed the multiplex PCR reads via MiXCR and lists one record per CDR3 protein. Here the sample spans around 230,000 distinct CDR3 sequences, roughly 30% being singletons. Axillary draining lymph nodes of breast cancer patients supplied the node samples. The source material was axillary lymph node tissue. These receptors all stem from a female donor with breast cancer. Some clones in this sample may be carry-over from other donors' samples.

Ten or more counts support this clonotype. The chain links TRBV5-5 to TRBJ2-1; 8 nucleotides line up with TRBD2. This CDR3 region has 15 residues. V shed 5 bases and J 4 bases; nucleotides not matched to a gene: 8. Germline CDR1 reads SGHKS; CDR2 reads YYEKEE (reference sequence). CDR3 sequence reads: CASSPLAGLYNEQFF. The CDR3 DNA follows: TGTGCCAGCAGTCCCCTAGCGGGTCTGTACAATGAGCAGTTCTTC.

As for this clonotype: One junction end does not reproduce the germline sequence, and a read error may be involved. In nucleotides, the CDR3 is TGTGCCAGCAGCGAGGCGGGGCCGCTTCCCTACGAGCAGCACTTC. Translation gives CASSEAGPLPYEQHF. This chain uses TRBV7-9 with TRBJ2-7; possible D gene TRBD2, 6 bases. CDR1 is SEHNR and CDR2 is FQNEAQ in the germline V gene (reference sequence). The CDR3 spans 15 residues.

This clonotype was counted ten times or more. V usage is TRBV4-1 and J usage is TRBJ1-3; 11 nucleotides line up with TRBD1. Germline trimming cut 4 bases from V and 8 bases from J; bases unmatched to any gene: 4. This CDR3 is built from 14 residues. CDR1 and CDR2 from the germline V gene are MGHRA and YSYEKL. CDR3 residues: CASSRTGGWDTIYF. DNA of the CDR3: TGCGCCAGCAGCCGGACAGGGGGCTGGGACACCATATATTTT.

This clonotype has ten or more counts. CDR3 DNA sequence: TGTGCCAGCCGACAGGGGAGCGTCACCGGGGAGCTGTTTTTT. This sequence encodes CASRQGSVTGELFF. This chain uses TRBV7-2 with TRBJ2-2, with 8 bases matching TRBD1. The CDR3 spans 14 residues. Per germline, CDR1 SGHTA and CDR2 FQGNSA. With V trimmed by 8 bases and J by 4 bases, 6 bases remained unmatched.

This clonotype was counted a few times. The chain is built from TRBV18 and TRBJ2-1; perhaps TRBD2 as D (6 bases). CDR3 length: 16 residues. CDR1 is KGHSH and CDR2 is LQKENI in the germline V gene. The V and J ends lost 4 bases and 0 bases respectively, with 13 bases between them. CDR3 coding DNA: TGTGCCAGCTCACTCGGGGGTTACTCCTCCTACAATGAGCAGTTCTTC. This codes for CASSLGGYSSYNEQFF.

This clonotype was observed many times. Here the CDR3 DNA reads TGTGCCAGCAGCTTGGGGGACAGCCCCGATGGCTACACCTTC. Its protein is CASSLGDSPDGYTF. This chain links TRBV7-3 with TRBJ1-2, with 7 bases fitting TRBD1. Germline assignment: CDR1 SGHTA and CDR2 FQGTGA. The CDR3 spans 14 residues. After removal of 3 bases from V and 6 bases from J, the junction contained 7 bases not matched to a gene.

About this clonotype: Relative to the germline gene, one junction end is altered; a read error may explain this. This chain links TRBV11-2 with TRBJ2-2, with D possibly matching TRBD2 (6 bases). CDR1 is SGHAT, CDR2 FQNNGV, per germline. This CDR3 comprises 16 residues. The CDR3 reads CASSLDSPGRGGELSF. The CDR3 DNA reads TGTGCCAGCAGCTTAGATTCCCCAGGGCGTGGCGGGGAGCTGTCTTTT.

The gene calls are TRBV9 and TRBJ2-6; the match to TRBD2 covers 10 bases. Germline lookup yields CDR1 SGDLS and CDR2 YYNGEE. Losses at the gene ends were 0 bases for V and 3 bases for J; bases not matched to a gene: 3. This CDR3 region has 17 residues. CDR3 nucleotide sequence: TGTGCCAGCAGCGTAGTTCCTAGCGGGAGTGGGGCCAACGTCCTGACTTTC. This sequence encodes CASSVVPSGSGANVLTF.

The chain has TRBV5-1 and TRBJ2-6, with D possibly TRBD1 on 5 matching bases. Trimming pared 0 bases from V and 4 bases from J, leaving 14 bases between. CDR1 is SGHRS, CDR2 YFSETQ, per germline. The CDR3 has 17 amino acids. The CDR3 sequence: CASSLGGTSSGANVLTF. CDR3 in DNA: TGCGCCAGCAGCTTGGGGGGCACAAGCTCCGGGGCCAACGTCCTGACTTTC. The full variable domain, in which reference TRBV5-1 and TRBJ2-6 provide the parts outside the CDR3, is KAGVTQTPRYLIKTRGQQVTLSCSPISGHRSVSWYQQTPGQGLQFLFEYFSETQRNKGNFPGRFSGRQFSNSRSEMNVSTLELGDSALYLCASSLGGTSSGANVLTFGAGSRLTVL.

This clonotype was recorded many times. In DNA, the CDR3 is TGTGCCAGCAGCGCCGGGGGAGCGGGAGGGTACAATGAGCAGTTCTTC. It translates to CASSAGGAGGYNEQFF. This chain uses TRBV7-6 with TRBJ2-1, with 10 bases that match TRBD2. Germline CDR1 SGHVS, CDR2 FNYEAQ. The CDR3 contains 16 residues. Germline trimming cut 5 bases from V and 4 bases from J; bases unmatched to any gene: 8.

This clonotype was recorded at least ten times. The CDR3 nucleotides read TGCGCCAGCAGCGCCCTATGGGGTTACAATGAGCAGTTCTTC. This encodes CASSALWGYNEQFF. The chain couples TRBV5-1 to TRBJ2-1; D uncertain. The CDR3 loop spans 14 amino acids. The V end lost 4 bases, the J end lost 4 bases, and 12 bases lay between the germline ends. Per the germline V gene, CDR1 is SGHRS and CDR2 is YFSETQ. The full variable domain, with the rest looked up from reference TRBV5-1 and TRBJ2-1, is KAGVTQTPRYLIKTRGQQVTLSCSPISGHRSVSWYQQTPGQGLQFLFEYFSETQRNKGNFPGRFSGRQFSNSRSEMNVSTLELGDSALYLCASSALWGYNEQFFGPGTRLTVL.

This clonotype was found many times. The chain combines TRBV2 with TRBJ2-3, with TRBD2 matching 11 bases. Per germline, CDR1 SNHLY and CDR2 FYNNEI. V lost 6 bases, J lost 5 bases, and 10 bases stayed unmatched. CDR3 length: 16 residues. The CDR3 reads CASREVAGGPGDTQYF. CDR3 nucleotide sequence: TGTGCCAGCAGGGAGGTAGCGGGAGGGCCCGGAGATACGCAGTATTTT.

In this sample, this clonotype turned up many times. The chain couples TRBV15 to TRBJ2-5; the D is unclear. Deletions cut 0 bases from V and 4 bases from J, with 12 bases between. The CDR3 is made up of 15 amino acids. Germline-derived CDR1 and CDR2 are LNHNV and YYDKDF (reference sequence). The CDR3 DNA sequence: TGTGCCACCAGCAGAGACGCCCTGGGTGGAGAGACCCAGTACTTC. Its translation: CATSRDALGGETQYF.

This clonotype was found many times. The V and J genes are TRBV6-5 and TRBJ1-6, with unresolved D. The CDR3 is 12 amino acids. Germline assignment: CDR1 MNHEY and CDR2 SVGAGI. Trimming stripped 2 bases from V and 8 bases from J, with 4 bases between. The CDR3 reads CASSYRYSPLHF. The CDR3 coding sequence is TGTGCCAGCAGTTACCGTTATTCACCCCTCCACTTT.

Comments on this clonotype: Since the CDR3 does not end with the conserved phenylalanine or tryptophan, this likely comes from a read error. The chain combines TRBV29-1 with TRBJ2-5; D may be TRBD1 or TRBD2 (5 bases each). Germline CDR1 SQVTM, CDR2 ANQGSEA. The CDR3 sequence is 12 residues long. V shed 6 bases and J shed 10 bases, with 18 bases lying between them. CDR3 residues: CSVGDANRVQYS. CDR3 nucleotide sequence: TGCAGCGTCGGGGACGCGAATCGGGTCCAGTACTCC.

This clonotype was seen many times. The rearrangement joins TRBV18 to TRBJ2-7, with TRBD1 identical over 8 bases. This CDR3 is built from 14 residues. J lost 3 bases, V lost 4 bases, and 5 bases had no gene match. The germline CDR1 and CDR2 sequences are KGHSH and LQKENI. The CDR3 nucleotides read TGTGCCAGCTCACTACGGACAGGGAACTACGAGCAGTACTTC. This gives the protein CASSLRTGNYEQYF.

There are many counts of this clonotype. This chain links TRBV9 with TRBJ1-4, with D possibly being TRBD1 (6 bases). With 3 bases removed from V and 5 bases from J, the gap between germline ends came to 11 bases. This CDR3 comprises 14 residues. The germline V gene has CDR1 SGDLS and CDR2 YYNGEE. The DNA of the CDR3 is TGTGCCAGCAGCGAACAGGGACGGAATGAAAAACTGTTTTTT. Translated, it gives CASSEQGRNEKLFF.

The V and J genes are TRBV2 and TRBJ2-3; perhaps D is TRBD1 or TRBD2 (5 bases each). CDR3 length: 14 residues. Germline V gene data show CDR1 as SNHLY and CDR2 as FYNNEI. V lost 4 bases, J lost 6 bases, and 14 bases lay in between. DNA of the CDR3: TGTGCCAGCAGTGGGCAGGGAGCGACGGATACGCAGTATTTT. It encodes CASSGQGATDTQYF.

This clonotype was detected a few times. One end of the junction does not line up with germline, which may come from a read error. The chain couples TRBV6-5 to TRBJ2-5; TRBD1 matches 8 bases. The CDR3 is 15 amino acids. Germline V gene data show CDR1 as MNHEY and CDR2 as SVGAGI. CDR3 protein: CASSHSNRGRETQYF. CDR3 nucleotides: TGTGCCAGCAGTCACTCGAACAGGGGGAGAGAGACCCAGTACTTC.

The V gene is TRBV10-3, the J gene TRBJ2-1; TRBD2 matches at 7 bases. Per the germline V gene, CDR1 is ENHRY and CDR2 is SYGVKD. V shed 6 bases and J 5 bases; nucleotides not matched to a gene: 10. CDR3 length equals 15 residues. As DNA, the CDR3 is TGTGCCATCAGGATGGGAGGGACGGCGGACAATGAGCAGTTCTTC. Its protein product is CAIRMGGTADNEQFF.

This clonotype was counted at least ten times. CDR3 sequence reads: CASSQDWSSTQYF. The CDR3 nucleotides read TGCGCCAGCAGCCAAGATTGGAGTAGCACGCAGTATTTT. The V and J genes are TRBV4-3 and TRBJ2-3; D gene uncertain. Germline V gene sequence: CDR1 LGHNA, CDR2 YSLEER. The CDR3 is 13 residues long. V was cut by 0 bases and J by 9 bases, with 10 bases left in between.

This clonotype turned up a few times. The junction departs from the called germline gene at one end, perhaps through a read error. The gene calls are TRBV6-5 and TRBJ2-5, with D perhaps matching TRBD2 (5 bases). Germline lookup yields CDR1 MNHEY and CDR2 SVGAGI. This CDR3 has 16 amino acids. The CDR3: CASSHSGQPSGETQYF. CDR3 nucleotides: TGTGCCAGCAGTCACTCAGGCCAGCCCTCGGGGGAGACCCAGTACTTC.

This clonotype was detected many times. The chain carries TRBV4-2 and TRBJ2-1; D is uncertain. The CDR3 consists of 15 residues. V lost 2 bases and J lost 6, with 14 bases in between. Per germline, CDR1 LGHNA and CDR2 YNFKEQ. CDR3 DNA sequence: TGTGCCAGCAGCCAAATAGGTCATAACTCCAATGAGCAGTTCTTC. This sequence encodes CASSQIGHNSNEQFF.

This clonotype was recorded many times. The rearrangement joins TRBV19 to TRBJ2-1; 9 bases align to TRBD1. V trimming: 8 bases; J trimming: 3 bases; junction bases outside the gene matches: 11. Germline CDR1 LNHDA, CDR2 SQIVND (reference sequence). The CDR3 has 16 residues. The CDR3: CASGETAGQGYNEQFF. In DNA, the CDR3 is TGTGCCAGTGGAGAGACCGCGGGACAGGGCTACAATGAGCAGTTCTTC.